The subject of this entry is one TCR beta chain. Per the germline V gene, CDR1 is SGHVS and CDR2 is FNYEAQ. The length of the CDR3 is 16 residues. The germline V and J ends were trimmed by 5 bases and 3 bases, with 17 bases remaining between them. This specimen belongs to a study of beta chain features in type 1 diabetes. cDNA synthesis used the whole RNA isolate, giving expressed TCRB sequences. Data came from immunoSEQ multiplex PCR; TCRdb stores just in-frame clones and leaves some out. The table has tens of thousands of clones, over 50% seen once. In all sorted populations, purity surpassed 95%. The TCR originated in a woman in her late teens or twenties in good health. The chain has TRBV7-6 and TRBJ1-3; D might be TRBD1 (5 bases). Sequenced input: Tregs from blood. The CDR3 loop is CASSPRDSTRGNTIYF. The CDR3 nucleotides are TGTGCCAGCAGCCCCAGAGACAGTACCCGTGGAAACACCATATATTTT.